The 18 T cell receptor beta chains presented below share a single source sample, sequenced in a study of neurological immune-mediated disorders. TCRdb processed the 5' RACE reads anew with MiXCR; each CDR3 protein has one entry. This sample has nearly 60,000 distinct CDR3 sequences, with approximately 3.6% found just once. Sequencing was done on a sample of PBMCs. The receptors come from a woman in her fifties or sixties with multiple sclerosis.

This clonotype was found many times. This chain uses TRBV12-3 or TRBV12-4 with TRBJ2-7; D gene ambiguous. V lost 8 bases and J 6 bases, leaving 14 bases between the germline ends. The CDR3 spans 12 residues. The CDR3 here is CASGPVVGEQYF. The CDR3 DNA is TGTGCCAGCGGGCCGGTTGTGGGCGAGCAGTACTTC.

This clonotype was seen ten or more times. The chain uses TRBV28 and TRBJ1-4, with TRBD1 matching over 7 bases. CDR1 MDHEN and CDR2 SYDVKM come from the germline V gene. CDR3 length: 16 amino acids. With V trimmed by 6 bases and J by 2 bases, 9 bases remained unmatched. The CDR3 region has the DNA TGTGCCAGCAGCCCTAATCCGGGACAGACTAATGAAAAACTGTTTTTT. It encodes CASSPNPGQTNEKLFF.

This clonotype was detected many times. The chain couples TRBV7-3 to TRBJ2-2; 8 nucleotides line up with TRBD2. Per the germline V gene, CDR1 is SGHTA and CDR2 is FQGTGA. Unmatched junction bases numbered 13, after V lost 3 bases and J lost 4 bases. The CDR3 loop spans 18 amino acids. This CDR3 reads CASSLNPHGGASTGELFF. CDR3 coding DNA: TGTGCCAGCAGCTTGAATCCCCACGGGGGGGCAAGCACCGGGGAGCTGTTTTTT.

This clonotype was picked up many times. The chain carries TRBV7-2 and TRBJ1-2, with 7 bases aligning to TRBD1. V shed 4 bases and J 9 bases; nucleotides not matched to a gene: 5. The CDR3 extends over 12 amino acids. The germline V gene encodes CDR1 SGHTA and CDR2 FQGNSA. In DNA, the CDR3 is TGTGCCAGCAGCTCAGACAGGGAACGCTACACCTTC. It is translated as CASSSDRERYTF.

At least ten counts were recorded for this clonotype. The chain couples TRBV5-1 to TRBJ2-2; D may be TRBD1 (6 bases). Germline V gene data show CDR1 as SGHRS and CDR2 as YFSETQ. The ends were cut back, 5 bases at V and 5 bases at J, with 16 bases in the middle. The CDR3 covers 15 residues. The CDR3 loop reads CASRLDSGYTGELFF. CDR3 bases: TGCGCCAGCAGACTGGACAGTGGATATACCGGGGAGCTGTTTTTT. The variable domain in full, with the rest retrieved from reference TRBV5-1 and TRBJ2-2, is KAGVTQTPRYLIKTRGQQVTLSCSPISGHRSVSWYQQTPGQGLQFLFEYFSETQRNKGNFPGRFSGRQFSNSRSEMNVSTLELGDSALYLCASRLDSGYTGELFFGEGSRLTVL.

Of note for this clonotype: This may arise from a read error, as a much more abundant clone is one base away. The conserved closing phenylalanine or tryptophan is absent in this CDR3, likely reflecting a read error. The genes are TRBV19 and TRBJ2-7; TRBD2 agrees at 7 bases. Per germline, CDR1 LNHDA and CDR2 SQIVND (reference sequence). With 3 bases clipped from V and 1 base from J, the junction kept 0 bases outside the gene matches. The CDR3 consists of 13 residues. The CDR3 here is CASSIGGSYEQYI. In DNA form, the CDR3 reads TGTGCCAGTAGTATCGGGGGGTCCTACGAGCAGTACATC.

This clonotype was seen repeatedly, ten times or more. An end of the junction differs from the germline gene, which may be a read error. The CDR3 DNA reads as TGCAGTGCAAGAGCGGGGGGGCATATAGATGAGCAGTTCTTC. It encodes CSARAGGHIDEQFF. V gene TRBV20-1 combines with J gene TRBJ2-1; 10 bases map to TRBD2. CDR1 and CDR2 from the germline V gene are DFQATT and SNEGSKA (reference sequence). The CDR3 sequence is 14 residues long.

This clonotype has at least ten counts. The rearrangement links TRBV5-1 to TRBJ2-1; tentative D call: TRBD1 (5 bases). V was cut by 3 bases and J by 0 bases, with 10 bases left in between. In germline, CDR1 is SGHRS, CDR2 YFSETQ. The length of the CDR3 is 15 residues. The CDR3 sequence: CASSWTDSSYNEQFF. The CDR3 bases are TGCGCCAGCAGCTGGACCGACAGCTCCTACAATGAGCAGTTCTTC.

This clonotype was counted many times. This rearrangement joins TRBV7-2 to TRBJ2-1; 8 bases are a match to TRBD2. The germline V gene encodes CDR1 SGHTA and CDR2 FQGNSA. V lost 4 bases to trimming and J lost 0 bases; unmatched junction nucleotides: 5. This CDR3 is 16 amino acids long. CDR3 amino acids: CASSWTGGSSYNEQFF. The CDR3 DNA reads TGTGCCAGCAGCTGGACGGGGGGGAGCTCCTACAATGAGCAGTTCTTC.

In the case of this clonotype: Sequence at one end of the junction differs from germline and may be a read error. This chain links TRBV5-5 with TRBJ2-6, with D perhaps assigned TRBD1 or TRBD2 (5 bases each). CDR3 length: 15 amino acids. Germline loops: CDR1 SGHKS, CDR2 YYEKEE (reference sequence). The CDR3 bases are TGTGCCAGCAGCTCTCAGACGATGGGGGACAACGTCCTGACTTTC. Translating it yields CASSSQTMGDNVLTF.

This clonotype was recorded many times. This sequence joins TRBV4-1 and TRBJ1-1; D is unclear. This CDR3 contains 15 residues. Deletions cut 4 bases from V and 3 bases from J, with 15 bases between. The germline gives CDR1 MGHRA, CDR2 YSYEKL. CDR3 amino acids: CASSLTRATHTEAFF. For the CDR3, the DNA is TGCGCCAGCAGCCTCACCCGGGCCACGCACACTGAAGCTTTCTTT.

This clonotype was seen at least ten times. The chain has TRBV11-2 and TRBJ1-5; D is unresolved. This CDR3 is built from 13 residues. V gave up 0 bases and J gave up 3 bases, with 3 bases separating them. Germline V gives CDR1 SGHAT, CDR2 FQNNGV. In nucleotides, the CDR3 is TGTGCCAGCAGCTTAGAGTACAATCAGCCCCAGCATTTT. It yields the protein CASSLEYNQPQHF.

This clonotype was detected ten times or more. The rearrangement uses TRBV6-5 and TRBJ1-2; D uncertain. CDR1 MNHEY and CDR2 SVGAGI come from the germline V gene. The V end lost 2 bases, the J end lost 3 bases, and 10 bases lay between the germline ends. The length of the CDR3 is 14 residues. The CDR3 nucleotides read TGTGCCAGCAGTTACGCGGACCTCGACTATGGCTACACCTTC. Translation gives CASSYADLDYGYTF.

There are many counts of this clonotype. V and J are TRBV29-1 and TRBJ2-7, with TRBD1 identical over 8 bases. In germline, CDR1 is SQVTM, CDR2 ANQGSEA. The CDR3 extends over 12 amino acids. With 7 bases clipped from V and 3 bases from J, the junction kept 5 bases outside the gene matches. The CDR3 DNA reads as TGCAGCGCCGCCGGGACAGGCTACGAGCAGTACTTC. Encoded protein: CSAAGTGYEQYF.

This clonotype was seen ten or more times. The V and J genes are TRBV20-1 and TRBJ1-2, with 7 bases matching TRBD1. The CDR3 sequence is 19 residues long. V shed 0 bases, J shed 0 bases, and the junction held 16 bases outside the gene matches. Looked up from germline, CDR1 is DFQATT and CDR2 is SNEGSKA (reference sequence). CDR3 coding DNA: TGCAGTGCTAGAGACCTAAATCGTTGGGACAGTGCCTCTAACTATGGCTACACCTTC. It translates to CSARDLNRWDSASNYGYTF.

This clonotype was recorded many times. This chain joins TRBV25-1 and TRBJ1-4, with a tentative D call TRBD1 (5 bases). Germline-derived CDR1 and CDR2 are MGHDK and SYGVNS. V was clipped by 3 bases and J by 8 bases, with 16 bases between them. CDR3 length: 15 amino acids. CDR3 sequence: CASSDWGKGDEKLFF. CDR3 bases: TGTGCCAGCAGTGATTGGGGCAAGGGTGACGAAAAACTGTTTTTT.

This clonotype was counted ten times or more. The gene calls are TRBV4-1 and TRBJ1-2; 12 bases line up with TRBD1. This CDR3 comprises 18 residues. Germline values: CDR1 MGHRA, CDR2 YSYEKL. J gave up 3 bases and V 3 bases, and 11 bases lay outside the gene matches. The CDR3: CASSQLRDRGRRDYGYTF. The CDR3 DNA is TGCGCCAGCAGCCAGCTCCGGGACAGGGGGCGGCGGGACTATGGCTACACCTTC.

This clonotype occurred many times. This chain connects TRBV9 to TRBJ2-1; D is uncertain. The germline gives CDR1 SGDLS, CDR2 YYNGEE. Trimming took 7 bases from V and 4 from J, leaving 9 bases between them. There are 12 residues in the CDR3. CDR3 region: CASSRMYNEQFF. CDR3 DNA sequence: TGTGCCAGCTCCAGAATGTACAATGAGCAGTTCTTC.